This entry concerns a single T cell receptor (beta chain). This clonotype was detected only a few times. Its antigen specificity is not known. Per-base qualities were not stored, and no clone one base away is much larger. The library was made by PCR. The sequencer listed for this sample is Illumina HiSeq 2500. Molecular barcoding was employed in the preparation of TCR libraries, with unique molecular identifiers being used to normalize TCRbeta repertoire quantification. The public reads were reanalyzed by TCRdb: fastp trimming at Q25, MiXCR alignment, in-frame beta chains only. CDR3 protein duplicates are merged, each entry listing the most common genes and DNA. The sample table holds around 600,000 distinct CDR3 sequences, of which around 23% were seen once. The leading ten clones occupy roughly 13% of the sample. This sample is part of a study of T-cell reconstitution after alpha-beta-depleted transplantation in children (dated by TCRdb to about 2016). About the investigation overall: The study quantitatively tracked T-cell immune reconstitution after TCRalphabeta/CD19-depleted allogeneic hematopoietic cell transplantation in children using TCR repertoire profiling. What the study reported, not specific to this receptor: The apparently early alphabetaT-cell count recovery about two months after transplant was reportedly dependent on only several hundred rapidly expanded clones derived from non-depleted graft cells. Hyperexpanded clone frequencies declined over subsequent months; after one year, T-cell counts and TCRbeta diversity were mostly attributed to newly produced T cells. The high TCRbeta diversity at day 60 in some patients was ascribed to recipient T cells and intrathymic progenitors that had survived conditioning.

The sample's treatment or condition label, in plain terms: allogeneic hematopoietic cell transplantation with graft depleted of TCRalphabeta T cells and CD19 B cells. TCRalphabeta/CD19-depleted allogeneic hematopoietic cell grafts were given to the transplant recipients, all of whom were children. Inclusive of the bounding cysteine and phenylalanine, the CDR3 is 14 residues long. The only DNA kept is the CDR3, 42 bases in frame from the first base. CDR1 and CDR2 are drawn from the germline V gene: SGHAT, FQNNGV. V lost 4 bases and J lost 4 bases; the stretch between them is 13 bases long. In this chain, TRBV11-2 is recombined with TRBJ1-2, with TRBD1 perhaps the D gene, on 5 matching bases. The specimen was PBMCs, mostly from graft donor cells, collected 360 days after TCRalphabeta/CD19-depleted stem cell transplant. This receptor was identified in a boy in the first two years of life who had a stem cell transplant for acute myeloid leukemia, so the T cells may come from the graft donor. The CDR3 amino acid sequence is: CASSSAQGRYGYTF. The sequenced DNA: TGTGCCAGCAGCTCCGCCCAGGGTCGCTATGGCTACACCTTC. This CDR3, with the reference TRBV11-2 and TRBJ1-2 proteins standing in past its ends, gives the full variable domain EAGVAQSPRYKIIEKRQSVAFWCNPISGHATLYWYQQILGQGPKLLIQFQNNGVVDDSQLPKDRFSAERLKGVDSTLKIQPAKLEDSAVYLCASSSAQGRYGYTFGSGTRLTVV.